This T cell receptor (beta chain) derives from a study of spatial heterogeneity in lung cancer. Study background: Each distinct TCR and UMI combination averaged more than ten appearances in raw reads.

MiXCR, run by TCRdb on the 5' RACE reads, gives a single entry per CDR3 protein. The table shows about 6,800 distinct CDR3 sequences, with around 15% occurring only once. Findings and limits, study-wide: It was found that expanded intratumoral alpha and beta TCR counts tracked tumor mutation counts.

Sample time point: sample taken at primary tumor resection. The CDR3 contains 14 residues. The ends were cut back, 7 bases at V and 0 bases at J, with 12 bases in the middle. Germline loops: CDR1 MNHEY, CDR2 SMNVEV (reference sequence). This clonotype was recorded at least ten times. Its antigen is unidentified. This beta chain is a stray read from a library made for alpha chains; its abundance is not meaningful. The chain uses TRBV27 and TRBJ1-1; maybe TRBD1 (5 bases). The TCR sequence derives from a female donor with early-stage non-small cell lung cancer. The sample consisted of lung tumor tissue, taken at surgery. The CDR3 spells CASKEGTLNTEAFF. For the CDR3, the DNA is TGTGCCAGCAAGGAGGGGACTTTGAACACTGAAGCTTTCTTT.